The 7 T cell receptor beta chains in this list originate from one sample, sequenced in a study of vaccination and CD4 T cells after COVID-19. Their specific antigens are unknown. Sequenced with the Oncomine TCR Beta short-read assay was DNA taken from cultured CD4+ T cells. Using its own MiXCR run on the PCR reads, TCRdb lists one record per CDR3 protein. Here the sample spans about 20,000 distinct CDR3 sequences, roughly 45% being singletons. Treatment noted: roughly 10-day PBMC culture with coronavirus spike peptide pools or control peptides (ViraFEST assay). The specimen was CD4+ T cells from blood, cultured in vitro. Every receptor here comes from a human donor who had recovered from COVID-19.

Notes on this clonotype: One end of the junction fails to match germline, which may point to a read error. The J gene is TRBJ2-2, the V gene TRBV7-3; 7 nucleotides match TRBD1. This CDR3 spans 15 amino acids. CDR1 is SGHTA and CDR2 is FQGTGA in the germline V gene. For the CDR3, the DNA is TGTGTCAGCAGCGACGGGACAGCGAACACCGGGGAGCTGTTTTTT. It encodes CVSSDGTANTGELFF.

This clonotype was counted between two and nine times. The V gene is TRBV19, the J gene TRBJ1-2, with TRBD1 matching 7 bases. With 3 bases clipped from V and 9 bases from J, the junction kept 4 bases outside the gene matches. The CDR3 has 12 residues. CDR1 is LNHDA and CDR2 is SQIVND in the germline V gene (reference sequence). For the CDR3, the DNA is TGTGCCAGTAGTATCCTACAGGGGAGCTACACCTTC. Its protein product is CASSILQGSYTF.

This clonotype was recorded a few times. The V call is TRBV28, the J call TRBJ1-2; TRBD1 matches 11 bases. Trimming took 2 bases from V and 4 from J; bases not matched to a gene: 3. Germline-derived CDR1 and CDR2 are MDHEN and SYDVKM. The CDR3 is made up of 15 amino acids. CDR3 in DNA: TGTGCCAGCAGTTTACCCGGACAGGGGGCCTATGGCTACACCTTC. This codes for CASSLPGQGAYGYTF.

This rearrangement joins TRBV2 to TRBJ2-5; no firm D call. Germline V gives CDR1 SNHLY, CDR2 FYNNEI. The CDR3 is 11 amino acids. The V end lost 7 bases, the J end lost 2 bases, and 5 bases lay between the germline ends. CDR3: CASTIQETQYF. CDR3 in DNA: TGTGCCAGCACGATACAAGAGACCCAGTACTTC.

The chain recombines TRBV20-1 with TRBJ2-1; TRBD1 matches at 9 bases. CDR1 and CDR2 from the germline V gene are DFQATT and SNEGSKA (reference sequence). This CDR3 has 15 residues. The ends lost 3 bases at V and 3 bases at J; junction bases unmatched: 6. CDR3 amino acids: CSARGTGSVYNEQFF. The CDR3 region has the DNA TGCAGTGCTAGGGGGACAGGGTCGGTCTACAATGAGCAGTTCTTC.

V is TRBV11-2 and J is TRBJ2-2; D remains unclear. V was shortened by 1 base and J by 3 bases, with 12 bases between the two germline ends. Germline CDR1 SGHAT, CDR2 FQNNGV. The CDR3 is 16 residues long. CDR3 residues: CASSLVLRSDTGELFF. CDR3 nucleotides: TGTGCCAGCAGCTTAGTTCTCAGGTCCGACACCGGGGAGCTGTTTTTT.

This clonotype was seen more than once but under ten times. This chain uses TRBV15 with TRBJ2-2; possible D gene TRBD2, 5 bases. V was clipped by 0 bases and J by 2 bases, with 16 bases between them. Germline CDR1 LNHNV, CDR2 YYDKDF (reference sequence). The CDR3 consists of 18 residues. The CDR3 DNA sequence: TGTGCCACCAGCAGAGATCGAGGAGGACTTCTAAACACCGGGGAGCTGTTTTTT. As protein: CATSRDRGGLLNTGELFF.